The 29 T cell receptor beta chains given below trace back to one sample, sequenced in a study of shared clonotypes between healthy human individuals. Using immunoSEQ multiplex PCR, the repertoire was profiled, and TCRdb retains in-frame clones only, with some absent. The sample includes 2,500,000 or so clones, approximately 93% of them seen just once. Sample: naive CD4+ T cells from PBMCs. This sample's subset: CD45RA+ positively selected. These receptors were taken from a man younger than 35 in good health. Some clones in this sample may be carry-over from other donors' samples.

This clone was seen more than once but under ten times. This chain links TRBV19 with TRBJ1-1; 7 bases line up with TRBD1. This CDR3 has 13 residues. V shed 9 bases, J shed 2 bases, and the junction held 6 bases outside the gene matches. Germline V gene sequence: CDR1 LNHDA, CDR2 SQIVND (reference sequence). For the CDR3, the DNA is TGTGCCAGCCAAACAGGGGTAAACACTGAAGCTTTCTTT. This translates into CASQTGVNTEAFF.

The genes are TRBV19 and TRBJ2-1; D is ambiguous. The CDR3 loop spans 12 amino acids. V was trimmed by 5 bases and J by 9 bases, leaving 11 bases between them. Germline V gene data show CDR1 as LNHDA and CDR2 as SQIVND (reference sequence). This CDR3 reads CASSGFPGEQFF. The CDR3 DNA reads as TGTGCCAGTAGTGGGTTCCCGGGTGAGCAGTTCTTC.

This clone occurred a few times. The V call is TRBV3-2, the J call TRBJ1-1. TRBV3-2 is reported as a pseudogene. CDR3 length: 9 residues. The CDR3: CASSQEAFF. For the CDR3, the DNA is TGTGCCAGCAGCCAAGAAGCTTTCTTT.

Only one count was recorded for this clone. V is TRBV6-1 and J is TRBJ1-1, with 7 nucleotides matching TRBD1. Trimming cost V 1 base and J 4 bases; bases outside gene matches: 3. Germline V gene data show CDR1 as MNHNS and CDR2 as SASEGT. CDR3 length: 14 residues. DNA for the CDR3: TGTGCCAGCAGTGAAGAGGGGGCGGTCACTGAAGCTTTCTTT. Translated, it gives CASSEEGAVTEAFF.

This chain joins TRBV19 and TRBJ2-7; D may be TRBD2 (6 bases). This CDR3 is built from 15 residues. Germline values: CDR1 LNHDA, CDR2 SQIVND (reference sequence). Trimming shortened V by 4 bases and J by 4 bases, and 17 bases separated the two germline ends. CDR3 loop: CASSNAPRRGYEQYF. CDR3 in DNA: TGTGCCAGTAGTAACGCCCCACGCCGGGGGTACGAGCAGTACTTC.

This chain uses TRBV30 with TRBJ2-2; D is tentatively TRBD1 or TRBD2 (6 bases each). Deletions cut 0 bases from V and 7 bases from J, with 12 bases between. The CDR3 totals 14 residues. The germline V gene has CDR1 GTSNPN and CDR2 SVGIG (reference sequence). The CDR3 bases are TGTGCCTGGAGTGTACAAGGGGGAGGCGGGGAGCTGTTTTTT. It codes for CAWSVQGGGGELFF.

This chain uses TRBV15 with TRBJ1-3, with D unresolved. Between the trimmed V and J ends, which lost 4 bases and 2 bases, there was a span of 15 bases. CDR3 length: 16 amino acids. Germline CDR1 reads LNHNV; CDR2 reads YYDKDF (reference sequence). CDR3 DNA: TGTGCCACCAGCATACTTTCAGGCAATCCTGGAAACACCATATATTTT. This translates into CATSILSGNPGNTIYF.

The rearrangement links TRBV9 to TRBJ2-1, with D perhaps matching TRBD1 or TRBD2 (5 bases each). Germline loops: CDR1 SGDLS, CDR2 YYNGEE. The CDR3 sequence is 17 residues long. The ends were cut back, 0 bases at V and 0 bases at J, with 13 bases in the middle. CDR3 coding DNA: TGTGCCAGCAGCGTAGCGGTCGGGGCCAGCTCCTACAATGAGCAGTTCTTC. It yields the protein CASSVAVGASSYNEQFF.

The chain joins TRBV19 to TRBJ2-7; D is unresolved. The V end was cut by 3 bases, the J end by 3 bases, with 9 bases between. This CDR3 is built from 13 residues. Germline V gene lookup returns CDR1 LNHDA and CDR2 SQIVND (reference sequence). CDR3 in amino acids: CASSISISYEQYF. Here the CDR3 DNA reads TGTGCCAGTAGTATCTCGATAAGCTACGAGCAGTACTTC.

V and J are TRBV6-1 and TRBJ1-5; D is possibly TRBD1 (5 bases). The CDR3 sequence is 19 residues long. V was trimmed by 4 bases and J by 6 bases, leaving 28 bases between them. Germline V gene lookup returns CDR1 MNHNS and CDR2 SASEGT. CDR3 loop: CASSGDRSRVGFGIQPQHF. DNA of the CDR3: TGTGCCAGCAGTGGAGACAGATCCAGGGTGGGGTTTGGTATTCAGCCCCAGCATTTT.

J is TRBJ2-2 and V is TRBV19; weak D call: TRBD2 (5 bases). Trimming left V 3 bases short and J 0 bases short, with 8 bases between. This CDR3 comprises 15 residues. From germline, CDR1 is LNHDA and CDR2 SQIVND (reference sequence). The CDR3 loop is CASSIWGANTGELFF. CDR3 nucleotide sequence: TGTGCCAGTAGTATTTGGGGAGCGAACACCGGGGAGCTGTTTTTT.

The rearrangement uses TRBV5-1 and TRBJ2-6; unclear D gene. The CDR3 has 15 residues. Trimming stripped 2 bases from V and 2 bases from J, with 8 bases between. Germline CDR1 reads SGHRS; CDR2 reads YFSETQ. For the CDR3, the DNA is TGCGCCAGCAGCTTAGACCCGGCTGGGGCCAACGTCCTGACTTTC. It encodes CASSLDPAGANVLTF.

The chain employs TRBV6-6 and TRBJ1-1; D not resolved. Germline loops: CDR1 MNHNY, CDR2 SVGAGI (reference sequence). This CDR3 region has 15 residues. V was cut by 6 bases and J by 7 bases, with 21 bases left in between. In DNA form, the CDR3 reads TGTGCCAGCAGCTACCCCTTGACCGGGATGGATGAAGCTTTCTTT. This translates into CASSYPLTGMDEAFF.

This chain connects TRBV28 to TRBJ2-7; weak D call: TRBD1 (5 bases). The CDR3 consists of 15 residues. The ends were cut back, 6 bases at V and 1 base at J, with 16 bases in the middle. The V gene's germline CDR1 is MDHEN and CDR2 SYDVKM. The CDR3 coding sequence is TGTGCCAGCAGCCCAACAACCTACAGGTCCTACGAGCAGTACTTC. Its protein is CASSPTTYRSYEQYF.

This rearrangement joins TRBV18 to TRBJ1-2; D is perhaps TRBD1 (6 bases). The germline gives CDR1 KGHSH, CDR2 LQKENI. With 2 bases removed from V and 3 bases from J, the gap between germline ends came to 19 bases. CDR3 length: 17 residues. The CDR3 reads CASSPTVGTRRDYGYTF. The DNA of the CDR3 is TGTGCCAGCTCACCAACAGTCGGGACACGGAGAGACTATGGCTACACCTTC.

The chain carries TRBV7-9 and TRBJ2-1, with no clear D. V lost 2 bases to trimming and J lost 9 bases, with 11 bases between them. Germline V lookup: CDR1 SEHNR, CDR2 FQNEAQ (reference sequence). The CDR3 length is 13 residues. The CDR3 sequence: CASSLIVGSEQFF. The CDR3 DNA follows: TGTGCCAGCAGCTTAATAGTTGGTAGTGAGCAGTTCTTC.

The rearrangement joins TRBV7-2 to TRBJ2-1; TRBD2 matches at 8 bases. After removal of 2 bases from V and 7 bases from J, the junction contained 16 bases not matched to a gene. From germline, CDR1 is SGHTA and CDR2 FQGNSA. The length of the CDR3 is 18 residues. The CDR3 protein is CASSLIGAGGRFRNEQFF. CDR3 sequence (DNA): TGTGCCAGCAGCTTAATCGGGGCGGGCGGGAGGTTTCGAAATGAGCAGTTCTTC.

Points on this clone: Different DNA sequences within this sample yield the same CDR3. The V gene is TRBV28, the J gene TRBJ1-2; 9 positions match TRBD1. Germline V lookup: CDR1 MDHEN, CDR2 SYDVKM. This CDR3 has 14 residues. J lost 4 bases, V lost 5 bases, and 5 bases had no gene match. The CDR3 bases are TGTGCCAGCAGTCCCACAGGGGGCGCCTATGGCTACACCTTC. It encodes CASSPTGGAYGYTF.

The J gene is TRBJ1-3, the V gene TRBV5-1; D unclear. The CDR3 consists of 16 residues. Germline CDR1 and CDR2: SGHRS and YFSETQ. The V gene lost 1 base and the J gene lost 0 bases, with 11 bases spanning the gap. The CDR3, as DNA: TGCGCCAGCAGCTTGCCGGGGTTATCCTCTGGAAACACCATATATTTT. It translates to CASSLPGLSSGNTIYF.

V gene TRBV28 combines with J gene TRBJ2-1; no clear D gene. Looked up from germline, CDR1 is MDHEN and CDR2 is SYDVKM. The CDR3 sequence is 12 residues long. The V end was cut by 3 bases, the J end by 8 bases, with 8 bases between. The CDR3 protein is CASSFPLDEQFF. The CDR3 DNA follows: TGTGCCAGCAGTTTTCCCTTGGATGAGCAGTTCTTC.

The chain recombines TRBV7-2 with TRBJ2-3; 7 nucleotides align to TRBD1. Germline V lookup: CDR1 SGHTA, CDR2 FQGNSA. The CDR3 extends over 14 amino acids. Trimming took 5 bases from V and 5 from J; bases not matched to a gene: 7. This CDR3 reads CASSRTGRIDTQYF. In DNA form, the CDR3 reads TGTGCCAGCAGCCGGACAGGTAGAATAGATACGCAGTATTTT.

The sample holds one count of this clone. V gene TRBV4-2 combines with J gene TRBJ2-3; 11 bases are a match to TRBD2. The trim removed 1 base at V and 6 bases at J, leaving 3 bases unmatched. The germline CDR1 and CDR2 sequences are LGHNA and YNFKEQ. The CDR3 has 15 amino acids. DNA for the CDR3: TGTGCCAGCAGCCAAGCACTAGCGGGAGAGGATACGCAGTATTTT. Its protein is CASSQALAGEDTQYF.

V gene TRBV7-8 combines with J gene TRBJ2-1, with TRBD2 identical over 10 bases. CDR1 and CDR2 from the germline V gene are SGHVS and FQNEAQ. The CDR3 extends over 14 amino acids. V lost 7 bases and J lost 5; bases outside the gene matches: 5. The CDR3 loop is CASTLGLADNEQFF. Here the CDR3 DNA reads TGTGCCAGCACCCTCGGACTAGCGGACAATGAGCAGTTCTTC. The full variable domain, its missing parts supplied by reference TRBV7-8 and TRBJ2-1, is GAGVSQSPRYKVAKRGQDVALRCDPISGHVSLFWYQQALGQGPEFLTYFQNEAQLDKSGLPSDRFFAERPEGSVSTLKIQRTQQEDSAVYLCASTLGLADNEQFFGPGTRLTVL.

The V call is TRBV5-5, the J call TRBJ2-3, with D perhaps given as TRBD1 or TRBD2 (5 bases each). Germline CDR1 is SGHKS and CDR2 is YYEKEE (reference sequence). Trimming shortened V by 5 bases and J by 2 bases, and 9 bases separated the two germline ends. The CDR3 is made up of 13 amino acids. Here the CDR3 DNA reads TGTGCCAGCAGGTCGGGACCCACAGATACGCAGTATTTT. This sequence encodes CASRSGPTDTQYF.

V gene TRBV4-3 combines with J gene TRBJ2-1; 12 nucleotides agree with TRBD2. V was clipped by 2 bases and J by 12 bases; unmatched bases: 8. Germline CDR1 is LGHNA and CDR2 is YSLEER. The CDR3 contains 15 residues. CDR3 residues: CASSQTGLAGLGQFF. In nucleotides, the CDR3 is TGCGCCAGCAGCCAAACTGGACTAGCGGGACTAGGGCAGTTCTTC.

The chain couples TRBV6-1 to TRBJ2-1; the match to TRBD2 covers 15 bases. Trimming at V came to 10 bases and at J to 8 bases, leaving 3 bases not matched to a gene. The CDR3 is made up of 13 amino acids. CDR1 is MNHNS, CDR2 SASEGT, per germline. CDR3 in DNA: TGTGCCACCGGACTAGCGGGAGGGCATGAGCAGTTCTTC. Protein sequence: CATGLAGGHEQFF.

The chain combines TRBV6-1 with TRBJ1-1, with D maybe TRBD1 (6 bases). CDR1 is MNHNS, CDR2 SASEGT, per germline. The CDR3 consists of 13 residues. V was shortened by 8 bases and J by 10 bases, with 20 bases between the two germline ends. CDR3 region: CASGWGGEVLAFF. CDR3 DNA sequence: TGTGCCAGCGGATGGGGGGGCGAGGTTCTAGCTTTCTTT.

The CDR3 loop is CASSHPQTSEAFF. CDR3 nucleotide sequence: TGCGCCAGCAGCCATCCTCAGACAAGTGAAGCTTTCTTT. The gene calls are TRBV5-1 and TRBJ1-1; unclear D gene. The germline V and J ends were trimmed by 4 bases and 7 bases, with 14 bases remaining between them. Per the germline V gene, CDR1 is SGHRS and CDR2 is YFSETQ. The CDR3 totals 13 residues.

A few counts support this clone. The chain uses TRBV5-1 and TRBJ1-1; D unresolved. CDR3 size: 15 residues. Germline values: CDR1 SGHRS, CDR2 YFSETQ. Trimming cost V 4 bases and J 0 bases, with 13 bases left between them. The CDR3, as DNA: TGCGCCAGCAGCCTTCCAAACGCCGTGAACACTGAAGCTTTCTTT. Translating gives CASSLPNAVNTEAFF. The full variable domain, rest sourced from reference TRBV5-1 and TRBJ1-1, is KAGVTQTPRYLIKTRGQQVTLSCSPISGHRSVSWYQQTPGQGLQFLFEYFSETQRNKGNFPGRFSGRQFSNSRSEMNVSTLELGDSALYLCASSLPNAVNTEAFFGQGTRLTVV.